The 13 T cell receptor beta chains below all came from one sample that was sequenced in a study of cytomegalovirus exposure and HLA in healthy donors. Primers: 60 Vbeta forward and 13 Jbeta reverse. Here immunoSEQ multiplex PCR was the method, and the copy in TCRdb shows in-frame clones only, minus some. The data contain 95,000 to 110,000 clones, 60% to 80% of them singletons. The sequenced sample was PBMCs. Receptor source: a man aged 60 to 69 in good health and CMV-seropositive.

This clone was seen a handful of times. The genes are TRBV19 and TRBJ1-1; D possibly corresponds to TRBD1 (5 bases). Looked up from germline, CDR1 is LNHDA and CDR2 is SQIVND (reference sequence). The V end lost 7 bases, the J end lost 1 base, and 7 bases lay between the germline ends. This CDR3 is built from 12 residues. CDR3 DNA sequence: TGTGCCAGTAACGGGGGGAACACTGAAGCTTTCTTT. Protein: CASNGGNTEAFF.

This chain uses TRBV4-1 with TRBJ1-2; TRBD1 aligns across 7 bases. The CDR3 extends over 15 amino acids. Trimming cost V 1 base and J 2 bases; bases outside gene matches: 4. The germline gives CDR1 MGHRA, CDR2 YSYEKL. CDR3 in DNA: TGCGCCAGCAGCCAAGCGACAGGGACCAACTATGGCTACACCTTC. It specifies CASSQATGTNYGYTF.

The chain uses TRBV6-5 and TRBJ2-3; no reliable D call. Trimming left V 0 bases short and J 4 bases short, with 11 bases between. This CDR3 has 15 residues. Germline V gene data show CDR1 as MNHEY and CDR2 as SVGAGI. DNA of the CDR3: TGTGCCAGCAGTTACTCGGGTCGAGGCCCAGATACGCAGTATTTT. Translated: CASSYSGRGPDTQYF.

The chain has TRBV7-6 and TRBJ2-5; maybe TRBD2 (6 bases). Germline loops: CDR1 SGHVS, CDR2 FNYEAQ. CDR3 length: 14 residues. The germline V and J ends were trimmed by 5 bases and 1 base, with 11 bases remaining between them. The CDR3 DNA reads as TGTGCCAGCAGCGGTGCGGGACCCCAAGAGACCCAGTACTTC. As protein: CASSGAGPQETQYF.

The DNA for the CDR3 is TGTGCCAGCAGCCCTGACGGGGGAAATAATCAGCCCCAGCATTTT. This gives the protein CASSPDGGNNQPQHF. The rearrangement links TRBV9 to TRBJ1-5; possible D gene TRBD1, 5 bases. V was shortened by 4 bases and J by 4 bases, with 15 bases between the two germline ends. The CDR3 is 15 residues long. The V gene's germline CDR1 is SGDLS and CDR2 YYNGEE.

This chain links TRBV28 with TRBJ1-2; no firm D call. The V end was cut by 5 bases, the J end by 0 bases, with 7 bases between. The CDR3 is 13 amino acids. From germline, CDR1 is MDHEN and CDR2 SYDVKM. CDR3 sequence: CASSLPANYGYTF. The CDR3 DNA follows: TGTGCCAGCAGTCTCCCAGCTAACTATGGCTACACCTTC.

The chain couples TRBV10-2 to TRBJ2-2, with 10 bases identical to TRBD2. The CDR3 has 17 residues. V dropped 2 bases and J dropped 4; count of bases not matched to a gene: 7. CDR1 and CDR2 (germline): WSHSY, SAAADI. CDR3 in DNA: TGCGCCAGCAGTGAGGTTCTAGCGGGGGCCTTCACCGGGGAGCTGTTTTTT. Residues: CASSEVLAGAFTGELFF.

The chain links TRBV6-1 to TRBJ1-2, with 9 bases lining up with TRBD1. CDR1 and CDR2 (germline): MNHNS, SASEGT. Germline trimming cut 4 bases from V and 2 bases from J; bases unmatched to any gene: 2. There are 14 residues in the CDR3. CDR3 nucleotide sequence: TGTGCCAGCAGTGTTGGACAGGGGAACTATGGCTACACCTTC. Translated, it gives CASSVGQGNYGYTF.

The chain recombines TRBV23-1 with TRBJ1-6; no definite D call. TRBV23-1 is given ORF status, its function remaining uncertain. V lost 4 bases to trimming and J lost 6 bases, with 16 bases between them. This CDR3 has 16 residues. CDR3: CASSLDPARSNSPLHF. For the CDR3, the DNA is TGCGCCAGCAGTCTAGACCCTGCTAGGAGTAATTCACCCCTCCACTTT.

The rearrangement joins TRBV11-2 to TRBJ1-4; tentatively, D is TRBD1 (6 bases). Germline V gene lookup returns CDR1 SGHAT and CDR2 FQNNGV. V was trimmed by 5 bases and J by 6 bases, leaving 16 bases between them. CDR3 length: 15 residues. The CDR3 region is CASSPSPRGHEKLFF. The CDR3 DNA follows: TGTGCCAGCAGCCCCTCGCCCAGGGGACATGAAAAACTGTTTTTT.

This chain uses TRBV6-6 with TRBJ1-2; 7 bases line up with TRBD1. From germline, CDR1 is MNHNY and CDR2 SVGAGI (reference sequence). V shed 6 bases, J shed 0 bases, and the junction held 4 bases outside the gene matches. The CDR3 is 14 residues long. The DNA for the CDR3 is TGTGCCAGCAGACAGGGGTCGTCTAACTATGGCTACACCTTC. Residues: CASRQGSSNYGYTF.

This clone occurred a few times. The chain joins TRBV5-6 to TRBJ1-5, with 9 bases fitting TRBD1. The junction had 6 bases not matched to a gene; V was cut back by 6 bases and J by 5 bases. The CDR3 covers 14 residues. Germline CDR1 reads SGHDT; CDR2 reads YYEEEE. CDR3 residues: CASNLRTGDQPQHF. CDR3 sequence (DNA): TGTGCCAGCAACTTAAGGACAGGGGATCAGCCCCAGCATTTT.

This clone was found a few times. This chain joins TRBV5-1 and TRBJ2-5; 9 bases align to TRBD1. With the DNA end fitting TRBJ2-7 better, the J assignment may be wrong. The length of the CDR3 is 16 residues. Per the germline V gene, CDR1 is SGHRS and CDR2 is YFSETQ. This chain's CDR3 is CASNPTGTGIGDEQYF. CDR3 nucleotides: TGCGCCAGCAACCCAACCGGGACAGGGATAGGCGACGAGCAGTACTTC.